A selection of T cell receptor beta chains follows, all from one sample in a study of breast tumors, draining lymph nodes, adjacent tissues. From the multiplex PCR reads, TCRdb called clonotypes with MiXCR, one entry per CDR3 protein. This table holds approximately 88,000 distinct CDR3 sequences, approximately 30% found once. The sample taken for sequencing was axillary lymph node tissue. These receptors all come from a female donor with breast cancer. Some clones in this sample may be carry-over from other donors' samples. CDR3s include the opening cysteine and the closing phenylalanine or tryptophan. Fields, in order: V gene, J gene, D gene, clone size, CDR3 DNA, CDR3 protein. D genes are given only for firm matches. Some rows mark clone size as missing; the rest say once, few, many or name a class of expanded clone.

>TRBV20-1|TRBJ2-3|-|many
TGCAGTGTTAACGGACCCGGCGGGTGGACAGATACGCAGTATTTT
CSVNGPGGWTDTQYF
>TRBV18|TRBJ1-1|-|-
TGTGCCAGCTCACCCCCGCGAATAGTAGGACGTATTGTTTCTGAAGCTTTCTTT
CASSPPRIVGRIVSEAFF
>TRBV5-8|TRBJ2-3|-|many
TGTGCCAGCAGCTCTGGGGAGCCCTTTAACACAGATACGCAGTATTTT
CASSSGEPFNTDTQYF
>TRBV9|TRBJ1-1|-|-
TGTGCCAGCGCGAGCGAGGAAAGGGGCACTGAAGCTTTCTTT
CASASEERGTEAFF
>TRBV12-5|TRBJ2-3|TRBD1|-
TGTGCTAGTGGCCGCCCCCGGGACAGGGCCACAGATACGCAGTATTTT
CASGRPRDRATDTQYF
>TRBV6-1|TRBJ2-5|-|many
TGTGCCAGCAGTGATACAGGGTCGACCCAGTACTTC
CASSDTGSTQYF
>TRBV4-1|TRBJ1-1|-|few
TGCGCCAGCAGCCTACACACCAGGGGTTTGGACACTGAAGCTTTCTTT
CASSLHTRGLDTEAFF
>TRBV6-5|TRBJ2-7|-|-
TGTGCCAGCAGTCATCAGCGGGACAGAAGCTCCTACGAGCAGTACTTC
CASSHQRDRSSYEQYF
>TRBV5-5|TRBJ1-6|-|-
TGTGCCAGCAGCTTTAACAGAGCTAATAATTCACCCCTCCACTTT
CASSFNRANNSPLHF
>TRBV29-1|TRBJ2-4|-|-
TGCAGCGTTGAAGGCAGGGACATTCAGTACTTC
CSVEGRDIQYF
>TRBV5-1|TRBJ2-2|-|many
TGCGCCAGCAGCTTACAACCCCGAGCCCCCGGGGAGCTGTTTTTT
CASSLQPRAPGELFF
>TRBV7-8|TRBJ1-2|-|-
TGTGCCAGCAGCCCATCTCAGAGGGCGACCCTTTATGGCTACACCTTC
CASSPSQRATLYGYTF
>TRBV28|TRBJ2-3|TRBD2|many
TGTGCCAGCAGCTATATAGCGGGAGTTCAAGATACGCAGTATTTT
CASSYIAGVQDTQYF
>TRBV24-1|TRBJ1-2|TRBD1|many
TGTGCCACCAGTGCTGGGACAGGGGGAGTCTATGGCTACACCTTC
CATSAGTGGVYGYTF
>TRBV7-9|TRBJ1-3|-|many
TGTGCCAGCAGCTTAATCCGCCGCAGGGTCACGTCTGGAAACACCATATATTTT
CASSLIRRRVTSGNTIYF
>TRBV4-1|TRBJ2-7|TRBD1|many
TGCGCCAGCAGCCAAAGCGGCGGGACAGGAGAAACCTACGAGCAGTACTTC
CASSQSGGTGETYEQYF
>TRBV6-1|TRBJ2-7|-|many
TGTGCCAGCAGTGAGAACCTACCTGTCACCGAGCAGTACTTC
CASSENLPVTEQYF
>TRBV19|TRBJ2-2|TRBD2|few
TGTGCCAGCACCCCCTTCGCGGGAGGGAACGCCGGGGAGCTGTTTTTT
CASTPFAGGNAGELFF
>TRBV7-2|TRBJ1-4|TRBD1|many
TGTGCCAGCAGCACCCGACGAGGTGCAGGGGGGGGTGAAAAACTGTTTTTT
CASSTRRGAGGGEKLFF
>TRBV12-3/TRBV12-4|TRBJ2-1|TRBD2|many
TGTGCCAGCTCGGGAGGCGGCTCCTACAATGAGCAGTTCTTC
CASSGGGSYNEQFF
>TRBV19|TRBJ2-7|TRBD1|-
TGTGCCAGTAGTGGACAGGCCCCGTTCCGGTCCAACGAGCAGTACTTC
CASSGQAPFRSNEQYF
>TRBV15|TRBJ1-6|TRBD1|-
TGTGCCACCAGCCTTAGACAGGGTTCACCCCTCCACTTC
CATSLRQGSPLHF
>TRBV3-1|TRBJ2-1|TRBD2|many
TGTGCCAGCAGCCCTGTGGCGTCTAGCGGTGACAATGAGCAGTTCTTC
CASSPVASSGDNEQFF
>TRBV30|TRBJ1-5|-|many
TGTGCCTGGAACTCTGGACGGAACAATCAGCCCCAGCATTTT
CAWNSGRNNQPQHF
>TRBV7-2|TRBJ1-6|-|many
TGTGCCAGCAGCTTAGCGACACCGCTCCTTTCTCCCCTTCGACCCCTCCACTTT
CASSLATPLLSPLRPLHF
>TRBV9|TRBJ2-7|-|-
TGTGCCAGCAGCGTAGGACAACGTCACGAGCAGTACTTC
CASSVGQRHEQYF